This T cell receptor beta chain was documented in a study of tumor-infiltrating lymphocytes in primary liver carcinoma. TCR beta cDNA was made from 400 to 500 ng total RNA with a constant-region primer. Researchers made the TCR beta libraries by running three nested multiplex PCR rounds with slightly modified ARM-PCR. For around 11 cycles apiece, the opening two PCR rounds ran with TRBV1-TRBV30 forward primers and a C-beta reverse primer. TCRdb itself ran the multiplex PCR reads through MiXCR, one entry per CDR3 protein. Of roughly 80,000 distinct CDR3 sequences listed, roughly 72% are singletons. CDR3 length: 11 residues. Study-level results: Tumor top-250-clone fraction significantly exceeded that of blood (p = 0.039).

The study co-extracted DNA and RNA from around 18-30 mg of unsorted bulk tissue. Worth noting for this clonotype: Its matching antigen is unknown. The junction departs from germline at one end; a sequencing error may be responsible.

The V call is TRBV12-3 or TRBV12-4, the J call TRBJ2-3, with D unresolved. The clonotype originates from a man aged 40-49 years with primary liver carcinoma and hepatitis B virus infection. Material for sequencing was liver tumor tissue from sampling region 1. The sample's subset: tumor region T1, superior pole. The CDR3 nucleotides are TGCGCCAGCATCAAGACAGATACGCAGTATTTT. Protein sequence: CASIKTDTQYF.